This section outlines one T cell receptor beta chain sequence together with its context. This entry comes from a study of monozygotic twins with inflammatory bowel disease. TCRdb reanalyzed the 5' RACE reads and collapses them to one entry per CDR3 protein, without DNA. The data show about 99,000 distinct CDR3 sequences, and the top ten clones hold 1.9%. This CDR3 is 14 amino acids long. Per the germline V gene, CDR1 is MNHEY and CDR2 is SVGEGT. Input material: blood. V gene TRBV6-2 or TRBV6-3 combines with J gene TRBJ2-3. This receptor was identified in a human donor with ulcerative colitis or Crohn's disease, or a healthy co-twin of an affected twin (not recorded which). The CDR3 here is CASSYSESTDTQYF.